The 24 T cell receptor beta chains given below trace back to one sample, sequenced in a study of blood T cells in healthy people across ages. Through a sample-barcoded 5' primer and a J-beta primer mix, a second PCR was run for roughly 7 to 11 cycles. Each CDR3 protein is one row after TCRdb ran MiXCR on the 5' RACE reads. Among about 780,000 distinct CDR3 sequences listed, 46% were seen once. Sequenced: blood. The receptors were gathered from a man of 80 years or more in good health.

This clonotype was found many times. The chain links TRBV20-1 to TRBJ2-1; 10 bases are a match to TRBD2. This CDR3 is 14 amino acids long. CDR1 is DFQATT, CDR2 SNEGSKA, per germline (reference sequence). V gave up 0 bases and J gave up 7 bases; unmatched junction bases: 3. In nucleotides, the CDR3 is TGCAGTGCTAGAGATAGCGGGAGGACGAATGAGCAGTTCTTC. Protein product: CSARDSGRTNEQFF.

The V and J genes are TRBV9 and TRBJ2-1, with D perhaps matching TRBD1 (6 bases). Germline-derived CDR1 and CDR2 are SGDLS and YYNGEE. The CDR3 totals 15 residues. Trimming shortened V by 4 bases and J by 0 bases, and 11 bases separated the two germline ends. CDR3 sequence: CASSTRDISYNEQFF. CDR3 nucleotides: TGTGCCAGCAGCACCCGGGACATCTCCTACAATGAGCAGTTCTTC. The whole variable domain, filled in from reference TRBV9 and TRBJ2-1, reads DSGVTQTPKHLITATGQRVTLRCSPRSGDLSVYWYQQSLDQGLQFLIQYYNGEERAKGNILERFSAQQFPDLHSELNLSSLELGDSALYFCASSTRDISYNEQFFGPGTRLTVL.

To note about this clonotype: A much larger clone lies a single base off, so this may be a read error. The CDR3, as DNA: TGCAGTGCTAGAGAGCAGTACTTC. It encodes CSAREQYF. The chain is built from TRBV20-1 and TRBJ2-7, with D unresolved. CDR1 DFQATT and CDR2 SNEGSKA come from the germline V gene (reference sequence). V was pared by 0 bases and J by 9 bases, with 0 bases between. CDR3 length: 8 amino acids.

The chain links TRBV6-1 to TRBJ1-2, with D unclear. This CDR3 is 13 amino acids long. Per germline, CDR1 MNHNS and CDR2 SASEGT. Trimming stripped 3 bases from V and 8 bases from J, with 13 bases between. The CDR3, as DNA: TGTGCCAGCAGTGACGCTCCCTTGTGGGGCTACACCTTC. Translated: CASSDAPLWGYTF.

The chain recombines TRBV5-1 with TRBJ2-1, with D possibly being TRBD1 or TRBD2 (5 bases each). The CDR3 consists of 14 residues. Germline lookup yields CDR1 SGHRS and CDR2 YFSETQ. V was pared by 0 bases and J by 5 bases, with 9 bases between. CDR3 DNA sequence: TGCGCCAGCAGCTTGGAGGGACCACACAATGAGCAGTTCTTC. It yields the protein CASSLEGPHNEQFF.

The chain recombines TRBV2 with TRBJ2-5; 9 nucleotides match TRBD1. In germline, CDR1 is SNHLY, CDR2 FYNNEI. Trimming cost V 6 bases and J 6 bases; bases outside gene matches: 5. This CDR3 region has 13 residues. CDR3 loop: CASSGDRVKTQYF. In nucleotides, the CDR3 is TGTGCCAGCAGCGGGGACAGGGTTAAGACCCAGTACTTC.

The chain combines TRBV7-2 with TRBJ2-2; D is perhaps TRBD2 (6 bases). CDR3 size: 16 residues. Germline V gives CDR1 SGHTA, CDR2 FQGNSA. With 4 bases removed from V and 4 bases from J, the gap between germline ends came to 16 bases. In DNA form, the CDR3 reads TGTGCCAGCAGCTGGGTAGCGGATACCTTCACCGGGGAGCTGTTTTTT. It specifies CASSWVADTFTGELFF.

This clonotype has a handful of counts. J is TRBJ2-5 and V is TRBV10-3; TRBD2 agrees at 7 bases. In germline, CDR1 is ENHRY, CDR2 SYGVKD. There are 12 residues in the CDR3. Trimming at V came to 4 bases and at J to 5 bases, leaving 1 base not matched to a gene. The CDR3 is CAISAAGETQYF. CDR3 DNA sequence: TGTGCCATCAGTGCAGCGGGGGAGACCCAGTACTTC.

The genes are TRBV7-2 and TRBJ2-7; D call uncertain. The J call is doubtful: the DNA matches TRBJ2-5 better. CDR1 and CDR2 from the germline V gene are SGHTA and FQGNSA. The CDR3 spans 14 residues. The chain's CDR3 is CASSLYRSHETQYF. DNA for the CDR3: TGTGCCAGCAGCTTATATCGCAGCCACGAGACCCAGTACTTC.

In its sample, this clonotype was seen many times. This chain connects TRBV13 to TRBJ2-1, with TRBD2 identical over 11 bases. V trimming: 3 bases; J trimming: 2 bases; junction bases outside the gene matches: 0. The germline V gene encodes CDR1 PRHDT and CDR2 FYEKMQ (reference sequence). The CDR3 is 15 amino acids. CDR3 loop: CASSLGLAAYNEQFF. Here the CDR3 DNA reads TGTGCCAGCAGCTTGGGACTAGCGGCCTACAATGAGCAGTTCTTC.

The CDR3 DNA sequence: TGTGCCAGCACCAGGGGAGTCGGGTCCACCGGGGAGCTGTTTTTT. It is translated as CASTRGVGSTGELFF. V is TRBV12-3 or TRBV12-4 and J is TRBJ2-2; D possibly corresponds to TRBD1 (6 bases). The CDR3 loop spans 15 amino acids. Trimming removed 7 bases at V and 4 bases at J, with 16 bases between.

This chain joins TRBV4-3 and TRBJ2-3; D is uncertain. This CDR3 is built from 15 residues. Germline V gives CDR1 LGHNA, CDR2 YSLEER. Trimming removed 0 bases at V and 0 bases at J, with 7 bases between. CDR3: CASSQDPDSTDTQYF. The CDR3 DNA reads as TGCGCCAGCAGCCAAGATCCGGACAGCACAGATACGCAGTATTTT.

The V gene is TRBV13, the J gene TRBJ2-1, with unresolved D. The CDR3 extends over 15 amino acids. V lost 6 bases and J lost 1, with 13 bases in between. Per germline, CDR1 PRHDT and CDR2 FYEKMQ (reference sequence). The CDR3: CASRATSESYNEQFF. For the CDR3, the DNA is TGTGCCAGCAGAGCTACGAGCGAGTCCTACAATGAGCAGTTCTTC.

CDR3 loop: CASTSTPGGTGELFF. In DNA form, the CDR3 reads TGTGCCAGCACTTCCACGCCCGGGGGCACCGGGGAGCTGTTTTTT. The genes are TRBV6-5 and TRBJ2-2; TRBD2 might be the D (6 bases). The V and J ends lost 7 bases and 4 bases respectively, with 16 bases between them. The CDR3 is made up of 15 amino acids. Per the germline V gene, CDR1 is MNHEY and CDR2 is SVGAGI.

The chain uses TRBV28 and TRBJ2-7; no clear D. The J call may be faulty, since TRBJ2-4 better matches the DNA end. The CDR3 loop spans 12 amino acids. The V gene's germline CDR1 is MDHEN and CDR2 SYDVKM. CDR3 bases: TGTGCCAGCAGTTCCCTAGTAGACATTCAGTACTTC. Residues: CASSSLVDIQYF.

Ten or more counts support this clonotype. The rearrangement links TRBV28 to TRBJ2-7; 8 bases align to TRBD2. Germline CDR1 reads MDHEN; CDR2 reads SYDVKM. V trimming: 5 bases; J trimming: 0 bases; junction bases outside the gene matches: 9. The CDR3 sequence is 16 residues long. The CDR3 DNA reads TGTGCCAGCAGTCCCCTCCTAGCGGGTAGCTCCTACGAGCAGTACTTC. It codes for CASSPLLAGSSYEQYF.

A note on this clonotype: A single base separates this from a much larger clone, so it may be a read error. The V call is TRBV15, the J call TRBJ2-7, with a tentative D call TRBD1 (5 bases). This CDR3 has 16 amino acids. Germline CDR1 reads LNHNV; CDR2 reads YYDKDF (reference sequence). Trimming shortened V by 0 bases and J by 2 bases, and 14 bases separated the two germline ends. The CDR3 bases are TGTGCCACCAGCAGAGATCCGCAACAGGCCACCTACGAGCAGTACTTC. Residues: CATSRDPQQATYEQYF.

CDR3 bases: TGTGCCAGCAGCTATGAAGGGTCTAATTCACCCCTCCACTTT. It translates to CASSYEGSNSPLHF. The chain has TRBV7-6 and TRBJ1-6; D uncertain. The V end was cut by 4 bases, the J end by 6 bases, with 10 bases between. CDR1 is SGHVS, CDR2 FNYEAQ, per germline. The CDR3 runs to 14 residues.

This clonotype was recorded a few times. The CDR3, as DNA: TGCAGTGCCCGACAGGGTACGTTGAATCAGCCCCAGCATTTT. The encoded protein is CSARQGTLNQPQHF. The V and J genes are TRBV20-1 and TRBJ1-5, with 7 positions matching TRBD1. Germline loops: CDR1 DFQATT, CDR2 SNEGSKA (reference sequence). J was trimmed by 4 bases and V by 6 bases; bases with no gene match: 9. The CDR3 runs 14 residues.

This clonotype was counted at least ten times. The chain couples TRBV15 to TRBJ2-3, with D possibly matching TRBD2 (6 bases). Germline CDR1 LNHNV, CDR2 YYDKDF (reference sequence). Trimming removed 8 bases at V and 0 bases at J, with 12 bases between. The CDR3 covers 14 residues. This chain's CDR3 is CATVSGSSTDTQYF. The CDR3 DNA reads TGTGCCACCGTTAGCGGTTCCAGCACAGATACGCAGTATTTT.

The chain joins TRBV27 to TRBJ1-2; a weak D match, TRBD1 (6 bases). CDR1 is MNHEY, CDR2 SMNVEV, per germline (reference sequence). V shed 6 bases and J shed 7 bases, with 15 bases lying between them. This CDR3 comprises 13 residues. CDR3 residues: CASRFGGRSGYTF. The CDR3 nucleotides are TGTGCCAGCAGGTTTGGGGGGCGCTCTGGCTACACCTTC.

This clonotype occurred a few times. This rearrangement joins TRBV11-2 to TRBJ1-6; TRBD1 matches 7 bases. Trimming took 3 bases from V and 9 from J; bases not matched to a gene: 2. Germline CDR1 reads SGHAT; CDR2 reads FQNNGV. The CDR3 consists of 13 residues. The CDR3 sequence: CASSLTGISPLHF. The CDR3 DNA reads TGTGCCAGCAGCTTGACAGGGATTTCACCCCTCCACTTT.

In its sample, this clonotype was seen many times. The gene calls are TRBV29-1 and TRBJ2-1; 14 positions match TRBD2. The CDR3 has 14 amino acids. V dropped 7 bases and J dropped 6; count of bases not matched to a gene: 5. Looked up from germline, CDR1 is SQVTM and CDR2 is ANQGSEA. CDR3 nucleotides: TGCAGCGGAAGACTAGCGGGAGGGCCCAATGAGCAGTTCTTC. Translated: CSGRLAGGPNEQFF.

This clonotype appeared a few times. The rearrangement joins TRBV12-3 or TRBV12-4 to TRBJ2-7, with D perhaps TRBD2 (5 bases). The CDR3 has 15 amino acids. V was cut by 3 bases and J by 5 bases, with 17 bases left in between. CDR3 sequence: CASSFIRWGEDEQYF. The CDR3 DNA reads TGTGCCAGCAGTTTTATTCGATGGGGAGAGGACGAGCAGTACTTC.